The 29 T cell receptor beta chains below were found in one sample sequenced in a study of ipilimumab plus nivolumab after autologous stem cell transplantation. Assay: immunoSEQ multiplex PCR; the TCRdb copy retains only in-frame clones and omits some. The profile covers some 43,000 clones, with 88% appearing a single time and approximately 0.88% taken by the ten largest. Sample: PBMCs, taken in a trial of ipilimumab plus nivolumab as post-transplant consolidation. The receptor set was obtained from a male donor with multiple myeloma.

The CDR3 nucleotides are TGTGCCAGCAGCGGGGGGGCGGGAGGCTACAATGAGCAGTTCTTC. Its translation: CASSGGAGGYNEQFF. The chain uses TRBV7-8 and TRBJ2-1; 8 bases agree with TRBD2. This CDR3 is built from 15 residues. J gave up 3 bases and V 5 bases, and 6 bases lay outside the gene matches. Germline V gives CDR1 SGHVS, CDR2 FQNEAQ.

The rearrangement uses TRBV5-4 and TRBJ1-5; 8 bases match TRBD1. Germline V CDR1 and CDR2: SGHNT, YYREEE (reference sequence). CDR3 size: 14 residues. V shed 4 bases, J shed 7 bases, and the junction held 7 bases outside the gene matches. CDR3 DNA: TGTGCCAGCAGCCGCGGACAGGGTAAACAGCCCCAGCATTTT. Translating it yields CASSRGQGKQPQHF.

The chain joins TRBV5-6 to TRBJ1-6; possibly TRBD1 for D (6 bases). The germline V gene has CDR1 SGHDT and CDR2 YYEEEE. The ends were cut back, 4 bases at V and 5 bases at J, with 13 bases in the middle. This CDR3 spans 15 amino acids. CDR3 protein: CASSPRRDNNSPLHF. Written as DNA, the CDR3 is TGTGCCAGCAGCCCTCGCCGGGACAATAATTCACCCCTCCACTTT. The whole variable domain, remainder taken from reference TRBV5-6 and TRBJ1-6, is DAGVTQSPTHLIKTRGQQVTLRCSPKSGHDTVSWYQQALGQGPQFIFQYYEEEERQRGNFPDRFSGHQFPNYSSELNVNALLLGDSALYLCASSPRRDNNSPLHFGNGTRLTVT.

The rearrangement links TRBV7-9 to TRBJ1-1; no clear D gene. V lost 2 bases and J 1 base, leaving 5 bases between the germline ends. Looked up from germline, CDR1 is SEHNR and CDR2 is FQNEAQ (reference sequence). The CDR3 sequence is 13 residues long. The CDR3 DNA follows: TGTGCCAGCAGCTTAATAGAGAACACTGAAGCTTTCTTT. Translation: CASSLIENTEAFF.

This chain links TRBV2 with TRBJ1-3, with TRBD1 as a possible D gene (6 bases). From germline, CDR1 is SNHLY and CDR2 FYNNEI. CDR3 size: 14 residues. The V end was cut by 3 bases, the J end by 4 bases, with 10 bases between. The CDR3 here is CASSDPGEGNTIYF. In nucleotides, the CDR3 is TGTGCCAGCAGTGACCCAGGGGAGGGAAACACCATATATTTT.

The chain carries TRBV4-1 and TRBJ1-2; D unclear. The CDR3 has 17 amino acids. V lost 1 base to trimming and J lost 2 bases, with 17 bases between them. The germline gives CDR1 MGHRA, CDR2 YSYEKL. The chain's CDR3 is CASSQVSFTGSNYGYTF. The CDR3 nucleotides are TGCGCCAGCAGCCAAGTAAGTTTTACGGGATCCAACTATGGCTACACCTTC.

The gene calls are TRBV2 and TRBJ2-1, with TRBD2 matching 12 bases. The germline V gene has CDR1 SNHLY and CDR2 FYNNEI. The J segment lost 8 bases and the V segment lost 4 bases, leaving 0 bases of the junction unmatched. The CDR3 sequence is 13 residues long. For the CDR3, the DNA is TGTGCCAGCAGTGGGACTAGCGGGGATGAGCAGTTCTTC. This gives the protein CASSGTSGDEQFF.

This clone was detected once. This rearrangement joins TRBV6-6 to TRBJ2-5, with TRBD1 identical over 11 bases. V trimming: 2 bases; J trimming: 11 bases; junction bases outside the gene matches: 7. The CDR3 has 14 residues. CDR1 and CDR2 from the germline V gene are MNHNY and SVGAGI (reference sequence). The CDR3 bases are TGTGCCAGCAGTTACGAAGGACAGGGGGCGGTGCAGTACTTC. This sequence encodes CASSYEGQGAVQYF.

The rearrangement links TRBV4-3 to TRBJ1-2, with D possibly being TRBD1 (5 bases). The CDR3 runs 14 residues. The germline CDR1 and CDR2 sequences are LGHNA and YSLEER. V lost 0 bases, J lost 5 bases, and 10 bases lay in between. The CDR3 here is CASSQDPGSYGYTF. The CDR3 DNA is TGCGCCAGCAGCCAAGACCCAGGGAGTTATGGCTACACCTTC.

This chain joins TRBV10-3 and TRBJ2-3; possibly TRBD2 for D (5 bases). Germline CDR1 ENHRY, CDR2 SYGVKD. The V and J ends lost 4 bases and 6 bases respectively, with 8 bases between them. The CDR3 totals 12 residues. In DNA form, the CDR3 reads TGTGCCATCAGTGGGTGGGAGGATACGCAGTATTTT. Its translation is CAISGWEDTQYF.

This clone occurred a few times. The chain combines TRBV30 with TRBJ1-3; 7 bases align to TRBD1. CDR1 and CDR2 (germline): GTSNPN, SVGIG (reference sequence). CDR3 length equals 16 residues. V gave up 0 bases and J gave up 4 bases; unmatched junction bases: 9. CDR3 sequence reads: CAWSVLAGGTGNTIYF. For the CDR3, the DNA is TGTGCCTGGAGTGTACTGGCAGGGGGAACCGGAAACACCATATATTTT.

The V and J genes are TRBV5-1 and TRBJ2-3; D could derive from TRBD1 or TRBD2 (6 bases each). V was pared by 0 bases and J by 3 bases, with 14 bases between. The CDR3 loop spans 16 amino acids. Germline V gene lookup returns CDR1 SGHRS and CDR2 YFSETQ. In DNA form, the CDR3 reads TGCGCCAGCAGCTTGGTGGGGGGCAGTCTTACAGATACGCAGTATTTT. It is translated as CASSLVGGSLTDTQYF.

The rearrangement joins TRBV7-9 to TRBJ2-3, with 8 nucleotides matching TRBD2. This CDR3 comprises 14 residues. Germline CDR1 reads SEHNR; CDR2 reads FQNEAQ (reference sequence). Germline trimming cut 4 bases from V and 4 bases from J; bases unmatched to any gene: 4. CDR3 coding DNA: TGTGCCAGCAGCTGGGGACTAGGGGCAGATACGCAGTATTTT. Translation: CASSWGLGADTQYF.

This clone was detected once. V gene TRBV9 combines with J gene TRBJ2-3; a possible D gene is TRBD2 (5 bases). Germline loops: CDR1 SGDLS, CDR2 YYNGEE. CDR3 size: 14 residues. Trimming removed 0 bases from V and 0 bases from J, with 5 bases in between. CDR3 loop: CASSVGGSTDTQYF. CDR3 DNA sequence: TGTGCCAGCAGCGTAGGAGGGAGCACAGATACGCAGTATTTT.

This clone was recorded only once. The V gene is TRBV10-3, the J gene TRBJ2-1; 14 positions agree with TRBD2. The CDR3 length is 14 residues. Trimming at V came to 6 bases and at J to 8 bases, leaving 3 bases not matched to a gene. Germline V gene lookup returns CDR1 ENHRY and CDR2 SYGVKD. Written as DNA, the CDR3 is TGTGCCATCAGGGAGACTAGCGGGAGGGATGAGCAGTTCTTC. As protein: CAIRETSGRDEQFF.

This sequence joins TRBV7-9 and TRBJ2-3; D not certain. The length of the CDR3 is 12 residues. Trimming took off 10 bases at V and 2 bases at J, with 10 bases between the two ends. Germline CDR1 and CDR2: SEHNR and FQNEAQ (reference sequence). CDR3 sequence reads: CAISLSTDTQYF. The CDR3 nucleotides read TGTGCCATTTCGCTCTCCACAGATACGCAGTATTTT.

The gene calls are TRBV7-9 and TRBJ1-4, with D maybe TRBD1 (5 bases). This CDR3 contains 14 residues. CDR1 and CDR2 from the germline V gene are SEHNR and FQNEAQ (reference sequence). Deletions cut 3 bases from V and 3 bases from J, with 8 bases between. CDR3 nucleotides: TGTGCCAGCAGCTTGGGGGTGGCTAATGAAAAACTGTTTTTT. Translation: CASSLGVANEKLFF.

This clone was seen only once. The chain links TRBV5-1 to TRBJ2-3; 9 nucleotides agree with TRBD2. The germline gives CDR1 SGHRS, CDR2 YFSETQ. With V trimmed by 4 bases and J by 3 bases, 9 bases remained unmatched. The CDR3 covers 16 residues. CDR3 bases: TGCGCCAGCAGCCCCCCTGGCGGGGGGGCGACAGATACGCAGTATTTT. Its translation is CASSPPGGGATDTQYF.

V usage is TRBV7-9 and J usage is TRBJ2-5; 12 positions match TRBD2. Per germline, CDR1 SEHNR and CDR2 FQNEAQ (reference sequence). CDR3 length equals 16 residues. V shed 5 bases, J shed 4 bases, and the junction held 8 bases outside the gene matches. DNA for the CDR3: TGTGCCAGCAGCCCCCGCGGACTAGCGGGGCGAGAGACCCAGTACTTC. Its protein is CASSPRGLAGRETQYF.

V is TRBV2 and J is TRBJ2-7; 7 bases line up with TRBD1. The CDR3 spans 16 residues. Trimming at V came to 5 bases and at J to 1 base, leaving 11 bases not matched to a gene. Looked up from germline, CDR1 is SNHLY and CDR2 is FYNNEI. The CDR3: CASSNDRARPSYEQYF. The CDR3 DNA is TGTGCCAGCAGTAACGACAGGGCCAGGCCTTCCTACGAGCAGTACTTC.

This chain uses TRBV9 with TRBJ1-2; D not certain. Germline CDR1 and CDR2: SGDLS and YYNGEE. The CDR3 spans 13 residues. The germline V and J ends were trimmed by 1 base and 8 bases, with 12 bases remaining between them. CDR3 bases: TGTGCCAGCAGCGTATCCCAGGAGGGAGGCTACACCTTC. Residues: CASSVSQEGGYTF.

This sequence joins TRBV4-1 and TRBJ1-3; no clear D gene. Between the trimmed V and J ends, which lost 1 base and 2 bases, there was a span of 6 bases. This CDR3 has 14 amino acids. Germline lookup yields CDR1 MGHRA and CDR2 YSYEKL. The CDR3 loop reads CASSQGGPGNTIYF. Written as DNA, the CDR3 is TGCGCCAGCAGCCAAGGGGGTCCTGGAAACACCATATATTTT.

The chain's CDR3 is CASSLTGAGRTDTQYF. CDR3 bases: TGCGCCAGCAGCCTGACCGGGGCAGGCCGCACAGATACGCAGTATTTT. This chain links TRBV5-1 with TRBJ2-3, with D perhaps TRBD1 or TRBD2 (5 bases each). Germline V gives CDR1 SGHRS, CDR2 YFSETQ. The length of the CDR3 is 16 residues. The ends were cut back, 4 bases at V and 1 base at J, with 16 bases in the middle.

The chain links TRBV7-2 to TRBJ2-5; possible D gene TRBD2, 5 bases. Germline CDR1 reads SGHTA; CDR2 reads FQGNSA. CDR3 length equals 16 residues. The V end was cut by 5 bases, the J end by 4 bases, with 20 bases between. CDR3 DNA sequence: TGTGCCAGCAGCGGGCCGGACCGCCCGGCGGGAGAGACCCAGTACTTC. As protein: CASSGPDRPAGETQYF.

The chain recombines TRBV18 with TRBJ2-7; TRBD2 matches 15 bases. CDR1 is KGHSH, CDR2 LQKENI, per germline. CDR3 length: 15 residues. Trimming took 3 bases from V and 6 from J; bases not matched to a gene: 3. The CDR3 bases are TGTGCCAGCTCACCGCGGGGACTAGCGGGAGGCGAGCAGTACTTC. It translates to CASSPRGLAGGEQYF.

This clone was seen more than once but under ten times. The CDR3 loop is CASSPGPGQGSSGQYF. As DNA, the CDR3 is TGTGCCAGCAGCCCTGGACCGGGACAGGGCAGTTCTGGGCAGTATTTT. The chain is built from TRBV7-2 and TRBJ2-3, with TRBD1 matching over 9 bases. V lost 5 bases to trimming and J lost 11 bases; unmatched junction nucleotides: 17. CDR1 is SGHTA and CDR2 is FQGNSA in the germline V gene. The CDR3 runs 16 residues. Full variable domain (remainder filled in from reference TRBV7-2 and TRBJ2-3): GAGVSQSPSNKVTEKGKDVELRCDPISGHTALYWYRQSLGQGLEFLIYFQGNSAPDKSGLPSDRFSAERTGGSVSTLTIQRTQQEDSAVYLCASSPGPGQGSSGQYFGPGTRLTVL.

This sequence joins TRBV30 and TRBJ2-1; no firm D call. Germline V gene data show CDR1 as GTSNPN and CDR2 as SVGIG (reference sequence). V gave up 2 bases and J gave up 6 bases, with 11 bases separating them. CDR3 size: 13 residues. The CDR3 sequence: CAWSFSALNEQFF. CDR3 sequence (DNA): TGTGCCTGGAGTTTTTCTGCCCTCAATGAGCAGTTCTTC.

This chain joins TRBV18 and TRBJ1-4, with TRBD1 matching over 8 bases. The CDR3 contains 18 residues. Per the germline V gene, CDR1 is KGHSH and CDR2 is LQKENI. The V gene end was trimmed by 6 bases and the J gene end by 0 bases; junction bases not matched to a gene: 12. The CDR3 coding sequence is TGTGCCAGCTCTAAGCCAAACAGGGGGACTGCAACTAATGAAAAACTGTTTTTT. Its translation: CASSKPNRGTATNEKLFF. Combining the CDR3 with reference TRBV18 and TRBJ1-4 gives the whole variable domain NAGVMQNPRHLVRRRGQEARLRCSPMKGHSHVYWYRQLPEEGLKFMVYLQKENIIDESGMPKERFSAEFPKEGPSILRIQQVVRGDSAAYFCASSKPNRGTATNEKLFFGSGTQLSVL.

The gene calls are TRBV7-9 and TRBJ2-7; weak D call: TRBD1 (6 bases). There are 13 residues in the CDR3. V was trimmed by 1 base and J by 7 bases, leaving 11 bases between them. CDR1 and CDR2 (germline): SEHNR, FQNEAQ (reference sequence). The CDR3 region is CASSLGGPGEQYF. The CDR3 bases are TGTGCCAGCAGCTTAGGGGGGCCGGGGGAGCAGTACTTC.